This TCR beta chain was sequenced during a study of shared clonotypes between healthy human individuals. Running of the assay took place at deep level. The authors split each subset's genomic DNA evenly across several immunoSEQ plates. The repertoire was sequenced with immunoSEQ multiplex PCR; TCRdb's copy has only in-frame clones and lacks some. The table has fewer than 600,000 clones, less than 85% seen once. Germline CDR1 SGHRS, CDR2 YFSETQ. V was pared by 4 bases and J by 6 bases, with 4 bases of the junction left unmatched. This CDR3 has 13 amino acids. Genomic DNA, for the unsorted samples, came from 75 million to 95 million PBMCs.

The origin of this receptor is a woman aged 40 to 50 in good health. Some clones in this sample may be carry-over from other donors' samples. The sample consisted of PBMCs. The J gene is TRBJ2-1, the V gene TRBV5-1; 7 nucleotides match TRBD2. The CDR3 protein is CASSSGAGNEQFF. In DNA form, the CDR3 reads TGCGCCAGCAGCAGCGGGGCGGGCAATGAGCAGTTCTTC.